This TCR beta chain was captured by sequencing in a study of OX40 agonist ivuxolimab in advanced cancers. Germline assignment: CDR1 LGHNA and CDR2 YNFKEQ. V was clipped by 4 bases and J by 5 bases; unmatched bases: 8. CDR3 length: 15 residues. Assay used: immunoSEQ multiplex PCR; TCRdb lists only in-frame clones, some missing. The sample has about 45,000 clones, around nine tenths seen once. The receptor's source is an adult with an advanced solid tumor such as melanoma, head and neck, liver or kidney cancer. The source material was CD4+ or CD8+ T cells sorted from blood, sampled in a trial of the OX40 agonist ivuxolimab. The V and J genes are TRBV4-2 and TRBJ2-7, with 10 bases matching TRBD2. CDR3 loop: CASSPKREGLNEQYF. Here the CDR3 DNA reads TGTGCCAGCAGCCCTAAGCGGGAGGGCCTAAACGAGCAGTACTTC.